The TCR beta chain described here comes from a study of blood T cells in healthy people across ages. A second about 6 to 12 cycle PCR used barcoded and J-beta primers. One entry per CDR3 protein results from TCRdb running MiXCR on the 5' RACE reads. The table lists some 640,000 distinct CDR3 sequences, roughly 31% of them singletons. The CDR3 totals 18 residues. Germline V lookup: CDR1 SGHTA, CDR2 FQGNSA. V trimming: 5 bases; J trimming: 3 bases; junction bases outside the gene matches: 14. A single count supports this clonotype. The J gene is TRBJ1-4, the V gene TRBV7-2, with 8 nucleotides matching TRBD1. The receptor's source is an elderly woman in good health. The sequencing input was blood. The chain's CDR3 is CTSSLGVGGTGANEKLFF. CDR3 nucleotides: TGTACCAGCAGCCTAGGAGTCGGCGGGACAGGAGCTAATGAAAAACTGTTTTTT.